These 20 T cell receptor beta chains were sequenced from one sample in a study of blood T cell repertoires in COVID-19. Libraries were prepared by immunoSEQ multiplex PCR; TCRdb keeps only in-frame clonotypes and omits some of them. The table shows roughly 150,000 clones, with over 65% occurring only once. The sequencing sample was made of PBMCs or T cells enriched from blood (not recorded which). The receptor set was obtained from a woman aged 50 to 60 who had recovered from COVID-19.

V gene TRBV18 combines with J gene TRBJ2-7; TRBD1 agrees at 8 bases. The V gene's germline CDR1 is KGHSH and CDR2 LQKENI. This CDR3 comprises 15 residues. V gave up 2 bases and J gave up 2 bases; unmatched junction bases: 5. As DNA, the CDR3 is TGTGCCAGCTCACCAGGACAGGGCAAAGCCTACGAGCAGTACGTC. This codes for CASSPGQGKAYEQYV.

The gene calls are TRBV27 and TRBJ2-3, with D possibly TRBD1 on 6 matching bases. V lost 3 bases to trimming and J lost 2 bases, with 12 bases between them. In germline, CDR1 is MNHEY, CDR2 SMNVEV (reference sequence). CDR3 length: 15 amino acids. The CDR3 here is CASSFLEGVTDTQYF. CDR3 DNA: TGTGCCAGCAGTTTTCTTGAGGGGGTCACAGATACGCAGTATTTT.

The CDR3 nucleotides are TGCGCCAGCGCTTCGGGGACTGATTCAGCTTTCTTT. It encodes CASASGTDSAFF. The chain employs TRBV4-1 and TRBJ1-1; tentatively, D is TRBD1 (5 bases). Germline values: CDR1 MGHRA, CDR2 YSYEKL. The CDR3 covers 12 residues. V lost 8 bases and J 10 bases, leaving 17 bases between the germline ends.

The CDR3 DNA is TGTGCCAGCAGTTTATCCCGGGAGGGCTCCTACGAGCAGTACGTC. Protein sequence: CASSLSREGSYEQYV. The chain recombines TRBV28 with TRBJ2-7, with 8 bases matching TRBD2. The CDR3 runs 15 residues. The germline gives CDR1 MDHEN, CDR2 SYDVKM. The J segment lost 0 bases and the V segment lost 1 base, leaving 2 bases of the junction unmatched.

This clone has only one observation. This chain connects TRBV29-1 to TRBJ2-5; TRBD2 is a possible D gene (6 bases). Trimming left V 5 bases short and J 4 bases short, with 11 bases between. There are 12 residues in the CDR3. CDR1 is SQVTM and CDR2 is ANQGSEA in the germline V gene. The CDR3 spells CSVSDGGETQYF. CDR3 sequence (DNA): TGCAGCGTTTCGGACGGGGGAGAGACCCAGTACTTC.

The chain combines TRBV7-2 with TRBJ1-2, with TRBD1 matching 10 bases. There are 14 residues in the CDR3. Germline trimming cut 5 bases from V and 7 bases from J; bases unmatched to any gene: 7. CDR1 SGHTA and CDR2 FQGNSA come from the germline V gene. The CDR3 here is CASSTDRGGRGYTF. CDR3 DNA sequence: TGTGCCAGCAGCACGGACAGGGGGGGACGTGGCTACACCTTC.

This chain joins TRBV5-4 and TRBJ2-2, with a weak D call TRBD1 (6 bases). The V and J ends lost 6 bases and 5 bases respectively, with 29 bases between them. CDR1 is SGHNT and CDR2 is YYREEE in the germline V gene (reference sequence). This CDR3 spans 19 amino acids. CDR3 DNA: TGTGCCAGCACCAAATCCTTCACAACGCAGCAGGGGATGACCGGGGAGCTGTTTTTT. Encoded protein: CASTKSFTTQQGMTGELFF.

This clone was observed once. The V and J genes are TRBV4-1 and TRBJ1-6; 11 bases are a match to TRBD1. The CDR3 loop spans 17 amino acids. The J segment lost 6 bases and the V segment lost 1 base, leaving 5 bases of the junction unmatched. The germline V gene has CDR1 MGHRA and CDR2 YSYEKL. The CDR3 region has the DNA TGCGCCAGCAGCCAAGCCCCGGGACAGGGGGTTAATTCACCCCTCCACTTT. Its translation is CASSQAPGQGVNSPLHF.

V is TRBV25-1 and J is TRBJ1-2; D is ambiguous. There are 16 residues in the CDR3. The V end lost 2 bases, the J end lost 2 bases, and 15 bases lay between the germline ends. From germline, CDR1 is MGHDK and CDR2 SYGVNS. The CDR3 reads CASSEERARGNYGYTF. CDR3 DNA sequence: TGTGCCAGCAGTGAAGAACGAGCCCGAGGCAACTATGGCTACACCTTC.

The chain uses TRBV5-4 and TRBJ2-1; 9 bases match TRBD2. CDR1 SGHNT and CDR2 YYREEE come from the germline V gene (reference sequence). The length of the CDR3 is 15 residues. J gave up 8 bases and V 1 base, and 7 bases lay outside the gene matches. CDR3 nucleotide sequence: TGTGCCAGCAGCTTGAGGGCTAGCGGGGAACATGAGCAGTTCTTC. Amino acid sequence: CASSLRASGEHEQFF.

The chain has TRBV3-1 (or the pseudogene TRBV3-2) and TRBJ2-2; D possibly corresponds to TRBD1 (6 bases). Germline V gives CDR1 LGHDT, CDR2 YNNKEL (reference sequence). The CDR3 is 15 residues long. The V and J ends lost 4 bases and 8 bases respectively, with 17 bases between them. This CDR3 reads CASSPETGARGELFF. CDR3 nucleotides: TGTGCCAGCAGCCCCGAGACAGGCGCTCGGGGGGAGCTGTTTTTT.

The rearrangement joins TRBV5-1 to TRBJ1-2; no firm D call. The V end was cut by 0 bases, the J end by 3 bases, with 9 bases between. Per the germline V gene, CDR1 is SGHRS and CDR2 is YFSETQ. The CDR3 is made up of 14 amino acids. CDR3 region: CASSLEAGDYGYTF. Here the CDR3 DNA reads TGCGCCAGCAGCTTGGAGGCAGGCGACTATGGCTACACCTTC.

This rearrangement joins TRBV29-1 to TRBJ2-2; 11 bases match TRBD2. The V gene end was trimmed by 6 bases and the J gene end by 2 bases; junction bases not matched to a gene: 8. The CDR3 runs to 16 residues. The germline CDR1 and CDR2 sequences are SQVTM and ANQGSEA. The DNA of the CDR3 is TGCAGCGTAATACTACTAGCGGGGGCCAACACCGGGGAGCTGTTTTTT. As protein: CSVILLAGANTGELFF.

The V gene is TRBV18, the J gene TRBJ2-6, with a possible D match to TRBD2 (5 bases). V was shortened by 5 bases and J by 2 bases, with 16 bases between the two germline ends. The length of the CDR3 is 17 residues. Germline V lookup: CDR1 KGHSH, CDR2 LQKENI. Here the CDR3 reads CASSSSSSRAGANVLTF. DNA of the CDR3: TGTGCCAGCTCATCCTCCTCGTCGCGGGCTGGGGCCAACGTCCTGACTTTC.

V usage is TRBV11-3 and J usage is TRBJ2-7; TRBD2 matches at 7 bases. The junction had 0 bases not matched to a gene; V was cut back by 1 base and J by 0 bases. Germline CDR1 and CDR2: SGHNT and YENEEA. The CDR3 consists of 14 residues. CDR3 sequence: CASSLGGSSYEQYF. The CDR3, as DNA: TGTGCCAGCAGCTTAGGCGGGAGCTCCTACGAGCAGTACTTC.

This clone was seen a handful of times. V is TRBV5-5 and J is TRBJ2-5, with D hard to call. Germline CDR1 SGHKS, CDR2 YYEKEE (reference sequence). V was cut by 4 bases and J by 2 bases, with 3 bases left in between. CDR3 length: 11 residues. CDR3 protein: CASSPQETQYF. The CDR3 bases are TGTGCCAGCAGCCCTCAAGAGACCCAGTACTTC.

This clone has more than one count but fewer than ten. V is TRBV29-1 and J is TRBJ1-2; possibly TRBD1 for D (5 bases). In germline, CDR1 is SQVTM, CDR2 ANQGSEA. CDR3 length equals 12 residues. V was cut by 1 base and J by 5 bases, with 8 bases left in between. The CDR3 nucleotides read TGCAGCGTTGAAGGGGGGGTTTATGGCTACACCTTC. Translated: CSVEGGVYGYTF.

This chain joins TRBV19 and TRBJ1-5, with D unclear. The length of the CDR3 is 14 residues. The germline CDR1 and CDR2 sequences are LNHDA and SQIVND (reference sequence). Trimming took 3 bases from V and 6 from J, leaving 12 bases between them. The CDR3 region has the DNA TGTGCCAGTAGTATCGGGGTTCTCGGTCAGCCCCAGCATTTT. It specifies CASSIGVLGQPQHF.

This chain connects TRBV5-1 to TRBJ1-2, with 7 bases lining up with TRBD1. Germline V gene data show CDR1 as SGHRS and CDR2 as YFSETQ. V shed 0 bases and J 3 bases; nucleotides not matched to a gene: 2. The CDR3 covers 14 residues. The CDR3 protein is CASSLGGQDYGYTF. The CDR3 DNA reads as TGCGCCAGCAGCTTGGGAGGACAGGACTATGGCTACACCTTC.

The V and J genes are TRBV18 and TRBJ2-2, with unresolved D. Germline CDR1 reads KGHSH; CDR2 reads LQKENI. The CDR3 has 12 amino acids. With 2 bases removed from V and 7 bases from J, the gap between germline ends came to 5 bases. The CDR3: CASSPGGGELFF. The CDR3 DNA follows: TGTGCCAGCTCACCAGGCGGCGGGGAGCTGTTTTTT.